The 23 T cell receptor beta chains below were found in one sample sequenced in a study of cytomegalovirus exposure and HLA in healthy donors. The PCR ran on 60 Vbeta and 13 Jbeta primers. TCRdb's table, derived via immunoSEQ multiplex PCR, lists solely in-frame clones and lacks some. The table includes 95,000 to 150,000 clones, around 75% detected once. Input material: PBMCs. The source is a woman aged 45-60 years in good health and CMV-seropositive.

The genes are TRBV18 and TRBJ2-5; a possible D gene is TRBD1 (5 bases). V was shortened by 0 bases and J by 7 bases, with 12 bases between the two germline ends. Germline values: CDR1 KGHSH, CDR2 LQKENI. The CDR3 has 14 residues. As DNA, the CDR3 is TGTGCCAGCTCACCACCCAGGGTCGTCGGGACCCAGTACTTC. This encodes CASSPPRVVGTQYF.

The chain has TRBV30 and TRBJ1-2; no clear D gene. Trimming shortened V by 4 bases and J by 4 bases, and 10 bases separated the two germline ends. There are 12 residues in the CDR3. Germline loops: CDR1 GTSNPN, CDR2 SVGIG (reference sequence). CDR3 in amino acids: CAWTHGRYGYTF. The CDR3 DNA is TGTGCCTGGACCCATGGCCGCTATGGCTACACCTTC.

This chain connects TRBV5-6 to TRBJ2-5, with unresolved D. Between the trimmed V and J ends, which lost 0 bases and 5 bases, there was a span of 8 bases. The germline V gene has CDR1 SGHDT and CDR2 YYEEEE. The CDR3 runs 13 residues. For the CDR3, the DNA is TGTGCCAGCAGCTTGGGAGAGGAGGAGACCCAGTACTTC. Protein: CASSLGEEETQYF.

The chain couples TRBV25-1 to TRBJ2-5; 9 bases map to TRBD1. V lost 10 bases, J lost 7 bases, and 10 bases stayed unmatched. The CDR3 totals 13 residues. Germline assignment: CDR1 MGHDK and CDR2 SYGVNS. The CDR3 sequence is CATGGQGARTQYF. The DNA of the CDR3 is TGTGCCACTGGGGGACAGGGCGCTCGGACCCAGTACTTC.

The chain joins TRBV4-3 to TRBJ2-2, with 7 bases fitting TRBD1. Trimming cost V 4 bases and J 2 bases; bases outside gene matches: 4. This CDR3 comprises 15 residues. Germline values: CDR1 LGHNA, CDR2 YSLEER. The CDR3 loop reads CASSRGGSNTGELFF. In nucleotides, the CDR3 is TGCGCCAGCAGCCGAGGGGGCAGCAACACCGGGGAGCTGTTTTTT.

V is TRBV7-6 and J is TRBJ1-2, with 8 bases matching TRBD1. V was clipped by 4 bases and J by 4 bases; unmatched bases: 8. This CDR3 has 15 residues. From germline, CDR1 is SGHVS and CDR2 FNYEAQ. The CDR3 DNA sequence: TGTGCCAGCAGCTCCTCAGCTGGGACAGGCTATGGCTACACCTTC. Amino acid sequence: CASSSSAGTGYGYTF.

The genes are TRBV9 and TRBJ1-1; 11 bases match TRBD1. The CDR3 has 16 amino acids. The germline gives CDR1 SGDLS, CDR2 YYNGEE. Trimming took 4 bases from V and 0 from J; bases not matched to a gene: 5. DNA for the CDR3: TGTGCCAGCAGCTCCGGGACAGGGGGGTTGAACACTGAAGCTTTCTTT. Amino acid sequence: CASSSGTGGLNTEAFF.

The CDR3 DNA reads as TGTGCCAGCAGCCTGGGGCGGGGACCCTACGAGCAGTACTTC. Residues: CASSLGRGPYEQYF. V and J are TRBV5-4 and TRBJ2-5; possible D gene TRBD2, 6 bases. The J call is uncertain, as TRBJ2-7 better fits the DNA end. This CDR3 contains 14 residues. Germline CDR1 is SGHNT and CDR2 is YYREEE (reference sequence).

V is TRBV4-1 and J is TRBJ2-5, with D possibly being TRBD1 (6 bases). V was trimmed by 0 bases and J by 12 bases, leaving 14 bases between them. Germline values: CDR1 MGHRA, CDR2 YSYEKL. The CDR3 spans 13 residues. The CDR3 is CASSQDSEGVKYF. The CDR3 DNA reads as TGCGCCAGCAGCCAAGATTCTGAGGGGGTAAAGTACTTC.

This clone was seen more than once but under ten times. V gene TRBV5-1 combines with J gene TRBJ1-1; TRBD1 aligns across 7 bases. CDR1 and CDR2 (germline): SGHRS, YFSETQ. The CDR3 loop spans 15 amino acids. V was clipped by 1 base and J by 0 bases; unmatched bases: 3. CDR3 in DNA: TGCGCCAGCAGCTTGTCCGGGACAGTGAACACTGAAGCTTTCTTT. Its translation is CASSLSGTVNTEAFF.

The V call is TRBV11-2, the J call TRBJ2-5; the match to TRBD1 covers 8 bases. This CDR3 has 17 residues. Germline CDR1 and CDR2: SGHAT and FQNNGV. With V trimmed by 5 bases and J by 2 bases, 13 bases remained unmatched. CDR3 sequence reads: CASSHTPTGALQETQYF. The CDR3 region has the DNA TGTGCCAGCAGCCACACCCCGACAGGGGCCTTACAAGAGACCCAGTACTTC.

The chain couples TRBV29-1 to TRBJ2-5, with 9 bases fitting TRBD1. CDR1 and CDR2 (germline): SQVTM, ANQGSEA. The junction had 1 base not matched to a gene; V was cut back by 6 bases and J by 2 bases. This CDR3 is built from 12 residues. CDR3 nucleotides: TGCAGCGTGACAGGGGGACAAGAGACCCAGTACTTC. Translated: CSVTGGQETQYF. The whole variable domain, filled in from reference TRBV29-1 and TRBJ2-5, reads SAVISQKPSRDICQRGTSLTIQCQVDSQVTMMFWYRQQPGQSLTLIATANQGSEATYESGFVIDKFPISRPNLTFSTLTVSNMSPEDSSIYLCSVTGGQETQYFGPGTRLLVL.

CDR3 sequence: CASSHPGGYEQYF. The CDR3 DNA reads TGCGCCAGCAGCCACCCGGGAGGGTACGAGCAGTACTTC. The chain employs TRBV4-1 and TRBJ2-7, with TRBD2 matching 8 bases. The CDR3 totals 13 residues. The V gene end was trimmed by 3 bases and the J gene end by 4 bases; junction bases not matched to a gene: 2. Germline CDR1 MGHRA, CDR2 YSYEKL.

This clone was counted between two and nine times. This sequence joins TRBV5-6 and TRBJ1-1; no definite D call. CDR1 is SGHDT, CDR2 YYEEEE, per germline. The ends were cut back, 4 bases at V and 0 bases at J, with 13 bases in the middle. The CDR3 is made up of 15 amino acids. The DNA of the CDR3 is TGTGCCAGCAGCCTACGTACAGTGATGAACACTGAAGCTTTCTTT. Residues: CASSLRTVMNTEAFF.

CDR3 loop: CASSLTPGGGDEQFF. In nucleotides, the CDR3 is TGTGCCAGCAGCCTTACCCCCGGGGGTGGGGATGAGCAGTTCTTC. V usage is TRBV27 and J usage is TRBJ2-1; D possibly corresponds to TRBD2 (6 bases). Germline CDR1 is MNHEY and CDR2 is SMNVEV (reference sequence). V was shortened by 6 bases and J by 8 bases, with 20 bases between the two germline ends. This CDR3 region has 15 residues.

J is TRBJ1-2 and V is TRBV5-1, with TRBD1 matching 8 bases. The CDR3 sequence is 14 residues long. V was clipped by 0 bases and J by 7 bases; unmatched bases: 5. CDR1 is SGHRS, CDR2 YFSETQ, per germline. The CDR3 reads CASSLAGTGTGYTF. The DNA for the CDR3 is TGCGCCAGCAGCTTGGCGGGGACAGGAACTGGCTACACCTTC.

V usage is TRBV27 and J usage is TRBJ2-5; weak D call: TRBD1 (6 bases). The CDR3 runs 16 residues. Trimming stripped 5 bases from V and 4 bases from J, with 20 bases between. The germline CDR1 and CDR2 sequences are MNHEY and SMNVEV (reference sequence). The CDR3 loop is CASSRSIQGLGETQYF. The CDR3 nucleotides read TGTGCCAGCAGTCGTTCTATCCAGGGGCTAGGAGAGACCCAGTACTTC.

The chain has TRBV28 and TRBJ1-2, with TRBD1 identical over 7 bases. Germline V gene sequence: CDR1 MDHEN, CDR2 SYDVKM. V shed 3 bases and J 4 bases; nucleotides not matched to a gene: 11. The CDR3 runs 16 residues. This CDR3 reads CASSLLAPGTVYGYTF. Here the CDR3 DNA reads TGTGCCAGCAGTTTGCTCGCACCCGGGACAGTCTATGGCTACACCTTC.

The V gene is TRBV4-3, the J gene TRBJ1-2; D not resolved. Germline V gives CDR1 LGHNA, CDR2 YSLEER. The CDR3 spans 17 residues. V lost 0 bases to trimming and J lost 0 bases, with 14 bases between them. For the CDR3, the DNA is TGCGCCAGCAGCCAAGAACGGAGGAGCGGGGCTAACTATGGCTACACCTTC. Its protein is CASSQERRSGANYGYTF.

CDR3 amino acids: CAWSVKRLAKNIQYF. CDR3 coding DNA: TGTGCCTGGAGTGTAAAGCGGCTAGCCAAAAACATTCAGTACTTC. V gene TRBV30 combines with J gene TRBJ2-4; D perhaps matches TRBD2 (5 bases). Germline V gene data show CDR1 as GTSNPN and CDR2 as SVGIG (reference sequence). V lost 0 bases and J 0 bases, leaving 9 bases between the germline ends. The CDR3 has 15 amino acids.

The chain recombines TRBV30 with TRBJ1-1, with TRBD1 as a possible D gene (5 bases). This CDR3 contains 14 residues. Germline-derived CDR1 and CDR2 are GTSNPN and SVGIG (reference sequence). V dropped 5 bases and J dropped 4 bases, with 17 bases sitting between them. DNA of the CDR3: TGTGCCTGGCTCAGCAGGGTCTATGGCACTGAAGCTTTCTTT. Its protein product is CAWLSRVYGTEAFF.

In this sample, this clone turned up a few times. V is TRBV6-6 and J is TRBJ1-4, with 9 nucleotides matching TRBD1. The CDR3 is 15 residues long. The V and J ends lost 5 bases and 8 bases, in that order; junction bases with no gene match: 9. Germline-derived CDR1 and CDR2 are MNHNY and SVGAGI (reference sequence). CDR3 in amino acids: CASSLGTGLREKLFF. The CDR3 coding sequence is TGTGCCAGCAGTCTTGGGACAGGGCTGCGAGAAAAACTGTTTTTT.

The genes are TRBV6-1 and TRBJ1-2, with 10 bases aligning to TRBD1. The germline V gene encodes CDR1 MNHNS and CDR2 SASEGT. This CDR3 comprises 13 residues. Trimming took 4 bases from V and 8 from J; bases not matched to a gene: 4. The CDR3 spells CASSVTGGEGYTF. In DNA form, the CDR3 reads TGTGCCAGCAGTGTGACAGGGGGCGAAGGCTACACCTTC.